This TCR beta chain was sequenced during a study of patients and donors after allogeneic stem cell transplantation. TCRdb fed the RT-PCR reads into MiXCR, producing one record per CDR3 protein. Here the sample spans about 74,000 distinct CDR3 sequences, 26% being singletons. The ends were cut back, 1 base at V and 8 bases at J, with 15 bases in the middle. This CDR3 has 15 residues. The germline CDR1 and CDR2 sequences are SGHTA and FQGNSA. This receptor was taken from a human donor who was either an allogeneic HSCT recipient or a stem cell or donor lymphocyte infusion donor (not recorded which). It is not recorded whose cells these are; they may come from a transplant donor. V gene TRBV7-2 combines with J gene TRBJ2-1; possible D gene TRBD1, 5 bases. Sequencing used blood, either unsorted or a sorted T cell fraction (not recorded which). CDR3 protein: CASSLERGSVDEQFF. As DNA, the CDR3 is TGTGCCAGCAGCTTAGAAAGGGGCTCTGTAGATGAGCAGTTCTTC.